These 15 T cell receptor beta chains were sequenced from one sample in a study of blood T cell repertoires in COVID-19. TCRdb's table, derived via immunoSEQ multiplex PCR, lists solely in-frame clones and lacks some. The table shows over 250,000 clones, with about four fifths occurring only once. The material sequenced was peripheral blood. The receptors shown here come from a woman between 45 and 60 years old who had recovered from COVID-19.

This clone has only a few counts. J is TRBJ1-5 and V is TRBV7-2, with no clear D. The CDR3 has 12 amino acids. Germline lookup yields CDR1 SGHTA and CDR2 FQGNSA. V lost 2 bases and J lost 3, with 2 bases in between. This CDR3 is CASSLYNQPQHF. The CDR3, as DNA: TGTGCCAGCAGCTTATACAATCAGCCCCAGCATTTT.

In this sample, this clone turned up once. The junction does not match germline at one end; this may be a read error. Other DNA sequences from this sample encode an identical CDR3 as well. The chain combines TRBV7-6 with TRBJ2-5; TRBD1 agrees at 9 bases. Germline-derived CDR1 and CDR2 are SGHVS and FNYEAQ. CDR3 length: 16 residues. This CDR3 is CASSRGDRVYQETQYF. In DNA form, the CDR3 reads TGTGCCAGCAGCCGTGGGGACAGGGTGTACCAAGAGACTCAGTACTTC.

Only one count was recorded for this clone. The chain uses TRBV7-3 and TRBJ2-7, with 9 bases matching TRBD1. CDR3 length equals 13 residues. V lost 4 bases, J lost 4 bases, and 2 bases stayed unmatched. CDR1 and CDR2 from the germline V gene are SGHTA and FQGTGA. The CDR3 reads CASSSQGAYEQYF. The CDR3 DNA follows: TGTGCCAGCAGCTCACAGGGGGCATACGAGCAGTACTTC. The full variable domain, in which reference TRBV7-3 and TRBJ2-7 provide the parts outside the CDR3, is GAGVSQTPSNKVTEKGKYVELRCDPISGHTALYWYRQSLGQGPEFLIYFQGTGAADDSGLPNDRFFAVRPEGSVSTLKIQRTERGDSAVYLCASSSQGAYEQYFGPGTRLTVT.

The chain combines TRBV5-1 with TRBJ1-2, with D unresolved. Germline V gene lookup returns CDR1 SGHRS and CDR2 YFSETQ. Trimming pared 0 bases from V and 4 bases from J, leaving 10 bases between. The CDR3 covers 14 residues. Here the CDR3 reads CASSLELSIYGYTF. CDR3 nucleotides: TGCGCCAGCAGCTTGGAACTTAGCATCTATGGCTACACCTTC.

This clone was observed a handful of times. The gene calls are TRBV19 and TRBJ2-1, with a weak D call TRBD1 (6 bases). The V and J ends lost 7 bases and 0 bases respectively, with 16 bases between them. Germline CDR1 LNHDA, CDR2 SQIVND (reference sequence). The length of the CDR3 is 16 residues. The CDR3 region is CASNTAGRGSYNEQFF. For the CDR3, the DNA is TGTGCCAGTAACACTGCGGGCAGGGGCTCCTACAATGAGCAGTTCTTC.

This clone was seen a few times. At the DNA level, this CDR3 is encoded by other sequences in the same sample as well. This rearrangement joins TRBV5-4 to TRBJ2-5; TRBD2 agrees at 10 bases. V lost 2 bases, J lost 3 bases, and 1 base stayed unmatched. This CDR3 spans 14 amino acids. The germline V gene encodes CDR1 SGHNT and CDR2 YYREEE (reference sequence). Written as DNA, the CDR3 is TGTGCCAGCAGCTTAGCGGGGGGGAAAGAGACCCAGTACTTC. Translation gives CASSLAGGKETQYF.

V gene TRBV19 combines with J gene TRBJ1-1; D is uncertain. Trimming pared 3 bases from V and 8 bases from J, leaving 10 bases between. CDR3 length: 12 amino acids. The germline V gene has CDR1 LNHDA and CDR2 SQIVND (reference sequence). Here the CDR3 reads CASSIGGNEAFF. The CDR3 DNA follows: TGTGCCAGTAGTATTGGCGGGAACGAAGCTTTCTTT.

V and J are TRBV28 and TRBJ2-7, with a tentative D call TRBD2 (7 bases). The length of the CDR3 is 15 residues. The germline V gene encodes CDR1 MDHEN and CDR2 SYDVKM. Deletions cut 1 base from V and 0 bases from J, with 10 bases between. In nucleotides, the CDR3 is TGTGCCAGCAGTTTATATGGGGGGGCCTCCTACGAGCAGTACTTC. Its protein is CASSLYGGASYEQYF.

This clone appeared once. This sequence joins TRBV11-1 and TRBJ1-2, with D possibly being TRBD1 (5 bases). The CDR3 consists of 12 residues. V was shortened by 4 bases and J by 8 bases, with 11 bases between the two germline ends. Germline CDR1 is SGHAT and CDR2 is FQDESV (reference sequence). CDR3 amino acids: CASSSQGGGYTF. In DNA, the CDR3 is TGTGCCAGCAGCTCTCAGGGTGGAGGCTACACCTTC. The full variable domain, completed using reference TRBV11-1 and TRBJ1-2, is EAEVAQSPRYKITEKSQAVAFWCDPISGHATLYWYRQILGQGPELLVQFQDESVVDDSQLPKDRFSAERLKGVDSTLKIQPAELGDSAMYLCASSSQGGGYTFGSGTRLTVV.

The rearrangement links TRBV9 to TRBJ2-1; 15 nucleotides align to TRBD2. Germline V gene sequence: CDR1 SGDLS, CDR2 YYNGEE. The CDR3 extends over 20 amino acids. Germline trimming cut 4 bases from V and 6 bases from J; bases unmatched to any gene: 17. CDR3 in DNA: TGTGCCAGCAGCCCACACTGGACTAGCGGGGGGGCATTTCGTCTCAATGAGCAGTTCTTC. Amino acids: CASSPHWTSGGAFRLNEQFF. Looking up the rest from reference TRBV9 and TRBJ2-1 gives the full variable domain: DSGVTQTPKHLITATGQRVTLRCSPRSGDLSVYWYQQSLDQGLQFLIQYYNGEERAKGNILERFSAQQFPDLHSELNLSSLELGDSALYFCASSPHWTSGGAFRLNEQFFGPGTRLTVL.

CDR3 sequence reads: CASSPTPDSRSSYNEQFF. In DNA form, the CDR3 reads TGTGCCAGCAGCCCTACCCCTGATTCCCGGAGCTCCTACAATGAGCAGTTCTTC. The V gene is TRBV13, the J gene TRBJ2-1; D uncertain. V dropped 5 bases and J dropped 0 bases, with 20 bases sitting between them. The CDR3 runs to 18 residues. Germline V gene lookup returns CDR1 PRHDT and CDR2 FYEKMQ (reference sequence).

The V and J genes are TRBV18 and TRBJ2-2; TRBD1 agrees at 8 bases. Germline assignment: CDR1 KGHSH and CDR2 LQKENI. This CDR3 is 16 amino acids long. The trim removed 3 bases at V and 0 bases at J, leaving 3 bases unmatched. As DNA, the CDR3 is TGTGCCAGCTCACCGGGACAGGTAGCGAACACCGGGGAGCTGTTTTTT. This translates into CASSPGQVANTGELFF.

There are a few counts of this clone. The chain links TRBV28 to TRBJ2-6; D may be TRBD1 (6 bases). The CDR3 has 17 amino acids. V was trimmed by 6 bases and J by 0 bases, leaving 15 bases between them. From germline, CDR1 is MDHEN and CDR2 SYDVKM. CDR3 sequence (DNA): TGTGCCAGCAGCCACAGGGTAGGGGCCTCTGGGGCCAACGTCCTGACTTTC. The encoded protein is CASSHRVGASGANVLTF. Combining the CDR3 with reference TRBV28 and TRBJ2-6 gives the whole variable domain DVKVTQSSRYLVKRTGEKVFLECVQDMDHENMFWYRQDPGLGLRLIYFSYDVKMKEKGDIPEGYSVSREKKERFSLILESASTNQTSMYLCASSHRVGASGANVLTFGAGSRLTVL.

The V and J genes are TRBV2 and TRBJ2-2; 11 nucleotides align to TRBD2. The CDR3 loop spans 15 amino acids. CDR1 is SNHLY and CDR2 is FYNNEI in the germline V gene. V shed 6 bases and J 0 bases; nucleotides not matched to a gene: 0. The CDR3 coding sequence is TGTGCCAGCAGGACTAGCGGGGCGAACACCGGGGAGCTGTTTTTT. It yields the protein CASRTSGANTGELFF.

This sequence joins TRBV18 and TRBJ1-5; D unresolved. With 3 bases removed from V and 3 bases from J, the gap between germline ends came to 6 bases. The CDR3 runs 13 residues. Germline CDR1 and CDR2: KGHSH and LQKENI. The CDR3 spells CASSPSNNQPQHF. DNA for the CDR3: TGTGCCAGCTCACCGTCAAACAATCAGCCCCAGCATTTT. The variable domain in full, with the rest retrieved from reference TRBV18 and TRBJ1-5, is NAGVMQNPRHLVRRRGQEARLRCSPMKGHSHVYWYRQLPEEGLKFMVYLQKENIIDESGMPKERFSAEFPKEGPSILRIQQVVRGDSAAYFCASSPSNNQPQHFGDGTRLSIL.